The clone carrying this TCR beta chain was picked up many times. CDR3 length: 16 amino acids. CDR1 is MDHEN, CDR2 SYDVKM, per germline. Trimming pared 2 bases from V and 2 bases from J, leaving 15 bases between. Indicated time point: newly diagnosed GD, antithyroid drugs for less than 3 months. Scientists built the TCR library using RNA that was extracted from PBMCs. The data derive from a study of regulatory T cells in long-lasting Graves disease. With iRepertoire HTBI primers and Arm-PCR of CDR3 regions, TCR beta libraries were built. TCRdb ran MiXCR on the multiplex PCR reads and lists one entry per CDR3 protein. The sample records a few hundred thousand distinct CDR3 sequences, over 15% being singletons. The same specimen was also included in a second study, on T cells in Graves' hyperthyroidism and ophthalmopathy. As that report states: Using the HTBI primer set, a first-round RT-PCR was run on the TCR CDR3.

Sequenced here: peripheral blood mononuclear cells (PBMCs), sampled at new diagnosis, from a patient treated with antithyroid drugs. The chain combines TRBV28 with TRBJ1-2; possible D gene TRBD1, 5 bases. This clonotype originated in a man aged 40-55 years with Graves disease. The DNA of the CDR3 is TGTGCCAGCAGTTTAATTATGATCGACAGAAACTATGGCTACACCTTC. Its translation: CASSLIMIDRNYGYTF.